The 29 T cell receptor beta chains given below trace back to one sample, sequenced in a study of blood T cell repertoires in COVID-19. The protocol was immunoSEQ multiplex PCR, while the TCRdb copy is restricted to in-frame clones and leaves out a portion. The sample has over 80,000 clones; about 71% are singletons. Sequencing used peripheral blood. Source of these receptors: a woman between 45 and 65 years old with acute or convalescent COVID-19.

The chain carries TRBV6-5 and TRBJ2-7; 8 bases match TRBD2. The CDR3 has 13 amino acids. V lost 5 bases to trimming and J lost 2 bases; unmatched junction nucleotides: 2. CDR1 and CDR2 (germline): MNHEY, SVGAGI. CDR3: CASSRGGTYEQYF. CDR3 sequence (DNA): TGTGCCAGCAGTCGGGGGGGGACCTACGAGCAGTACTTC.

The chain joins TRBV28 to TRBJ2-3, with D possibly being TRBD2 (6 bases). The CDR3 loop spans 11 amino acids. The germline V gene has CDR1 MDHEN and CDR2 SYDVKM. V was clipped by 6 bases and J by 7 bases, with 8 bases between them. CDR3 sequence (DNA): TGTGCCAGCAGGGGAGGAAATACGCAGTATTTT. It specifies CASRGGNTQYF.

V usage is TRBV7-2 and J usage is TRBJ1-1; 8 nucleotides match TRBD1. The length of the CDR3 is 17 residues. The junction had 8 bases not matched to a gene; V was cut back by 1 base and J by 1 base. Germline V lookup: CDR1 SGHTA, CDR2 FQGNSA. Written as DNA, the CDR3 is TGTGCCAGCAGCTTAGAGTTCCAGGGGGCGAGGAACACTGAAGCTTTCTTT. It translates to CASSLEFQGARNTEAFF.

This chain uses TRBV4-2 with TRBJ1-4; 10 bases match TRBD1. Germline-derived CDR1 and CDR2 are LGHNA and YNFKEQ. The J segment lost 5 bases and the V segment lost 0 bases, leaving 3 bases of the junction unmatched. This CDR3 is built from 16 residues. Here the CDR3 DNA reads TGTGCCAGCAGCCAAGATATGGGACAGGGGAATGAAAAACTGTTTTTT. Translation: CASSQDMGQGNEKLFF.

The chain combines TRBV10-3 with TRBJ2-2; TRBD1 might be the D (6 bases). Per the germline V gene, CDR1 is ENHRY and CDR2 is SYGVKD. This CDR3 comprises 15 residues. V was pared by 3 bases and J by 6 bases, with 14 bases between. In DNA, the CDR3 is TGTGCCATCAGTGACCCAGGTCAGGGGTCCGGGGAGCTGTTTTTT. This encodes CAISDPGQGSGELFF.

The chain carries TRBV18 and TRBJ2-2; 7 nucleotides agree with TRBD1. Trimming removed 0 bases from V and 1 base from J; junction bases left unmatched: 5. CDR3 length: 17 amino acids. Germline CDR1 reads KGHSH; CDR2 reads LQKENI. The CDR3 bases are TGTGCCAGCTCACCACCTGTGACAGGGCGGAACACCGGGGAGCTGTTTTTT. Its translation: CASSPPVTGRNTGELFF.

The chain employs TRBV7-3 and TRBJ2-6, with a possible D match to TRBD2 (6 bases). The V gene lost 2 bases and the J gene lost 3 bases, with 11 bases spanning the gap. Germline V gives CDR1 SGHTA, CDR2 FQGTGA. This CDR3 spans 16 amino acids. The CDR3 nucleotides are TGTGCCAGCAGCTTACAGGCGGGGCATGGGGCCAACGTCCTGACTTTC. Its protein product is CASSLQAGHGANVLTF.

The gene calls are TRBV7-9 and TRBJ1-2; TRBD1 agrees at 12 bases. Trimming cost V 4 bases and J 6 bases; bases outside gene matches: 9. The CDR3 covers 16 residues. Germline CDR1 is SEHNR and CDR2 is FQNEAQ (reference sequence). The CDR3 region is CASSSASGTGGNGYTF. CDR3 DNA: TGTGCCAGCAGCTCCGCATCCGGGACAGGGGGCAATGGCTACACCTTC. The full variable domain, its missing parts supplied by reference TRBV7-9 and TRBJ1-2, is DTGVSQNPRHKITKRGQNVTFRCDPISEHNRLYWYRQTLGQGPEFLTYFQNEAQLEKSRLLSDRFSAERPKGSFSTLEIQRTEQGDSAMYLCASSSASGTGGNGYTFGSGTRLTVV.

This clone has just a few counts. The rearrangement joins TRBV18 to TRBJ2-7; 8 bases match TRBD2. Trimming took 2 bases from V and 3 from J; bases not matched to a gene: 3. CDR3 length: 14 residues. Germline lookup yields CDR1 KGHSH and CDR2 LQKENI. CDR3 in amino acids: CASSPSGGNYEQYF. CDR3 nucleotide sequence: TGTGCCAGCTCACCAAGCGGGGGAAACTACGAGCAGTACTTC.

This clone came up a few times. The rearrangement links TRBV3-1 (or the pseudogene TRBV3-2) to TRBJ2-1; D might be TRBD2 (6 bases). CDR3 length equals 15 residues. Trimming took off 1 base at V and 8 bases at J, with 15 bases between the two ends. Germline CDR1 LGHDT, CDR2 YNNKEL (reference sequence). The DNA of the CDR3 is TGTGCCAGCAGCCAAGTAGGAGGGGCCGGAGATGAGCAGTTCTTC. Protein: CASSQVGGAGDEQFF.

Comments on this clone: Other DNA sequences in this specimen translate into the identical CDR3. The gene calls are TRBV10-3 and TRBJ1-1, with a tentative D call TRBD1 (6 bases). Germline loops: CDR1 ENHRY, CDR2 SYGVKD. Trimming removed 6 bases at V and 0 bases at J, with 8 bases between. The CDR3 sequence is 13 residues long. The CDR3 bases are TGTGCCATCAGGGACAGCATGAACACTGAAGCTTTCTTT. As protein: CAIRDSMNTEAFF.

This clone was counted only a few times. The rearrangement joins TRBV14 to TRBJ2-3; no clear D gene. This CDR3 comprises 14 residues. Per germline, CDR1 SGHDN and CDR2 FVKESK. The ends were cut back, 0 bases at V and 4 bases at J, with 8 bases in the middle. The CDR3 region is CASSQDRSADTQYF. DNA of the CDR3: TGTGCCAGCAGCCAAGATCGGAGCGCAGATACGCAGTATTTT.

This chain links TRBV7-2 with TRBJ2-1; D not certain. The CDR3 sequence is 15 residues long. The germline V gene encodes CDR1 SGHTA and CDR2 FQGNSA. V gave up 4 bases and J gave up 0 bases, with 10 bases separating them. The CDR3, as DNA: TGTGCCAGCAGCTATATGGCAGGCTCCTACAATGAGCAGTTCTTC. As protein: CASSYMAGSYNEQFF. Using reference TRBV7-2 and TRBJ2-1 for the parts outside the CDR3, the full variable domain is GAGVSQSPSNKVTEKGKDVELRCDPISGHTALYWYRQSLGQGLEFLIYFQGNSAPDKSGLPSDRFSAERTGGSVSTLTIQRTQQEDSAVYLCASSYMAGSYNEQFFGPGTRLTVL.

The gene calls are TRBV14 and TRBJ1-2; no clear D gene. Germline V gives CDR1 SGHDN, CDR2 FVKESK. CDR3 length: 16 residues. Trimming stripped 4 bases from V and 1 base from J, with 16 bases between. Here the CDR3 DNA reads TGTGCCAGCAGCCCCATTCGGTCGGGGTTTAACTATGGCTACACCTTC. Translated: CASSPIRSGFNYGYTF.

The rearrangement joins TRBV29-1 to TRBJ1-5; 10 bases fit TRBD1. The CDR3 loop spans 12 amino acids. With 6 bases clipped from V and 6 bases from J, the junction kept 2 bases outside the gene matches. The germline CDR1 and CDR2 sequences are SQVTM and ANQGSEA. The chain's CDR3 is CSVGDRGQPQHF. The DNA of the CDR3 is TGCAGCGTGGGGGACAGGGGTCAGCCCCAGCATTTT.

The J gene is TRBJ1-1, the V gene TRBV29-1; 9 nucleotides match TRBD1. J lost 1 base, V lost 4 bases, and 4 bases had no gene match. Germline CDR1 and CDR2: SQVTM and ANQGSEA. The CDR3 is made up of 14 amino acids. The CDR3 coding sequence is TGCAGCGTTGTGGACAGGGGAAAGAACACTGAAGCTTTCTTT. This encodes CSVVDRGKNTEAFF.

The gene calls are TRBV6-5 and TRBJ1-1, with D perhaps matching TRBD1 (6 bases). Trimming removed 5 bases from V and 8 bases from J, with 15 bases in between. Germline V lookup: CDR1 MNHEY, CDR2 SVGAGI. The CDR3 covers 13 residues. The chain's CDR3 is CASSNLGQGEAFF. The CDR3 region has the DNA TGTGCCAGCAGTAACCTGGGTCAGGGGGAAGCTTTCTTT.

The chain combines TRBV9 with TRBJ2-3, with 11 positions matching TRBD2. Germline V CDR1 and CDR2: SGDLS, YYNGEE. V shed 0 bases and J 1 base; nucleotides not matched to a gene: 1. The CDR3 covers 16 residues. The CDR3 sequence: CASSVALAGGTDTQYF. The CDR3 bases are TGTGCCAGCAGCGTAGCACTAGCGGGGGGCACAGATACGCAGTATTTT.

This chain links TRBV2 with TRBJ2-7; D is undetermined. The V end lost 4 bases, the J end lost 6 bases, and 7 bases lay between the germline ends. The CDR3 has 11 residues. From germline, CDR1 is SNHLY and CDR2 FYNNEI. The CDR3 DNA reads TGTGCCAGCAGTGTCAGATCCGAGCAGTACTTC. It translates to CASSVRSEQYF.

The count of this clone is one. The V gene is TRBV15, the J gene TRBJ2-5; tentatively, D is TRBD2 (5 bases). The CDR3 has 14 amino acids. CDR1 is LNHNV, CDR2 YYDKDF, per germline (reference sequence). Trimming removed 3 bases from V and 3 bases from J, with 11 bases in between. As DNA, the CDR3 is TGTGCCACCAGCAGGGGCCGGGGAGAAGAGACCCAGTACTTC. This gives the protein CATSRGRGEETQYF.

The V gene is TRBV4-1, the J gene TRBJ2-3; 8 positions agree with TRBD1. The germline gives CDR1 MGHRA, CDR2 YSYEKL. The trim removed 1 base at V and 3 bases at J, leaving 6 bases unmatched. The CDR3 sequence is 16 residues long. CDR3 DNA: TGCGCCAGCAGCCAAGGGCGAGACAGGGGAACAGATACGCAGTATTTT. It translates to CASSQGRDRGTDTQYF.

This clone appeared once. This sequence joins TRBV27 and TRBJ2-2, with TRBD2 matching over 7 bases. V shed 6 bases, J shed 6 bases, and the junction held 10 bases outside the gene matches. Per the germline V gene, CDR1 is MNHEY and CDR2 is SMNVEV (reference sequence). This CDR3 is 15 amino acids long. As DNA, the CDR3 is TGTGCCAGCAGATGGGGGGGAACTGAAGCCGGGGAGCTGTTTTTT. It translates to CASRWGGTEAGELFF.

The J gene is TRBJ1-1, the V gene TRBV27; D is uncertain. Germline V gene lookup returns CDR1 MNHEY and CDR2 SMNVEV (reference sequence). The CDR3 is made up of 13 amino acids. Between the trimmed V and J ends, which lost 3 bases and 1 base, there was a span of 6 bases. The CDR3, as DNA: TGTGCCAGCAGTTTGCAGCGGAACACTGAAGCTTTCTTT. Amino acid sequence: CASSLQRNTEAFF.

This chain links TRBV7-3 with TRBJ2-1; 9 nucleotides match TRBD2. Germline V gene lookup returns CDR1 SGHTA and CDR2 FQGTGA. The CDR3 runs to 15 residues. After removal of 3 bases from V and 5 bases from J, the junction contained 5 bases not matched to a gene. The CDR3 here is CASSLDSGGHNEQFF. DNA for the CDR3: TGTGCCAGCAGCTTGGATAGCGGGGGCCACAATGAGCAGTTCTTC.

This sequence joins TRBV3-1 (or the pseudogene TRBV3-2) and TRBJ1-2; weak D call: TRBD1 (5 bases). Trimming removed 0 bases at V and 13 bases at J, with 18 bases between. The V gene's germline CDR1 is LGHDT and CDR2 YNNKEL (reference sequence). This CDR3 contains 14 residues. CDR3 in amino acids: CASSQDGGRAASTF. CDR3 coding DNA: TGTGCCAGCAGCCAAGACGGGGGGAGAGCGGCCTCCACCTTC.

The count of this clone is one. This chain uses TRBV7-8 with TRBJ2-1; 14 positions agree with TRBD2. The V gene end was trimmed by 4 bases and the J gene end by 7 bases; junction bases not matched to a gene: 9. Germline V gene sequence: CDR1 SGHVS, CDR2 FQNEAQ. There are 17 residues in the CDR3. The CDR3 DNA reads as TGTGCCAGCAGCTCCGGACTAGCGGGGGGTTTGGGGAATGAGCAGTTCTTC. Protein: CASSSGLAGGLGNEQFF.

The V call is TRBV10-2, the J call TRBJ1-5, with D maybe TRBD1 (6 bases). The CDR3 is 13 amino acids. Germline CDR1 reads WSHSY; CDR2 reads SAAADI. V lost 8 bases and J 5 bases, leaving 13 bases between the germline ends. DNA for the CDR3: TGCGCCAGCGCATTTTCAGGGGATCAGCCCCAGCATTTT. This codes for CASAFSGDQPQHF.

The chain employs TRBV6-2 or TRBV6-3 and TRBJ1-4; TRBD1 aligns across 7 bases. This CDR3 comprises 14 residues. Germline V gene lookup returns CDR1 MNHEY and CDR2 SVGEGT. Trimming took 6 bases from V and 7 from J; bases not matched to a gene: 8. The CDR3 nucleotides read TGTGCCAGCAGCCCCAAGGGGGCTGCTGAAAAACTGTTTTTT. Protein product: CASSPKGAAEKLFF.

The chain links TRBV27 to TRBJ2-2; TRBD1 might be the D (6 bases). Germline loops: CDR1 MNHEY, CDR2 SMNVEV (reference sequence). The CDR3 extends over 13 amino acids. The V and J ends lost 6 bases and 11 bases respectively, with 16 bases between them. The CDR3 coding sequence is TGTGCCAGCAGACCCTCTGGGGGCATCGAGCTGTTTTTT. Amino acid sequence: CASRPSGGIELFF.